This T cell receptor (beta chain) was captured in a study of cytomegalovirus exposure and HLA in healthy donors (dated by TCRdb to about 2017). Background on the whole study: In an earlier analysis of approximately 500 of the donors, 276 Gb of sequence data and some 100 million unique TCR beta sequences from some 170 million T cells were reported. Because of strong linkage in the cohort, roughly five DR-DQ haplotypes were treated as single units for association and clustering. A separate validation cohort of roughly 130 different subjects was used in addition to the 666-subject first cohort. On average, over 200,000 unique TCR beta nucleotide sequences were sequenced per donor among fewer than 500 genotyped donors of the cohort, with approximately 18% of those sequences being non-productive. All discovery cohort repertoires had been generated on a single sequencing platform. HLA typing covered class I and class II loci at four-digit resolution. Among the roughly 430 genotyped donors, around 79% belonged to the genetic ancestry cluster associated with self-reported Caucasian donors. The study aimed to test whether signatures of past pathogen exposure could be identified by cataloging public T cell receptors. In the later analysis, no new phenotypic data were used to find candidate immune exposures; instead, reliance was placed on TCR beta sequences and their occurrence across donors. The number of typed donors differed by locus: about 629-630 for A, B, C, DRB1 and DQB1; some 500 for DQA1; 606 for DPA1; and around 490 for DPB1. A later genetic analysis used genome-wide SNP genotypes for about 65% of the 666 donors, treating that subset as a discovery cohort. An earlier analysis of 587 of the donors used high-throughput TCR beta sequencing to judge whether each TCR beta V gene segment behaved as functional or pseudogenic. Roughly 300 gigabases of sequencing data and tens of millions of unique TCR sequences were included in an early release covering about 700 HLA-typed donors. Using immunosequencing, the study profiled T cell repertoires from 500 to 800 subjects and related those repertoires to cytomegalovirus serostatus. In a later analysis, previously published TCR beta repertoires from 600 to 850 donors were re-analyzed and high-resolution HLA genotyping was added so that TCR occurrence patterns could be studied. Donor age, sex, ethnicity and CMV serostatus were collected together with the repertoire data. High-throughput TCR immunosequencing, statistical association of individual TCRs with disease status, and machine learning were combined to predict cytomegalovirus infection status.

What the authors observed across the whole study: The authors suggested that the approach could potentially be extended to other disease states and immunological phenotypes. The presence/absence analyses assumed that sequencing depth was roughly uniform across donors, and that assumption may not be true. Specific HLA alleles were associated with 15,000 to 20,000 TCR beta sequences at a false discovery rate of 0.05 in a later analysis. According to a later analysis, parvovirus B19, influenza, CMV and Epstein-Barr virus appeared linked to several top co-occurrence clusters. Across donors, most TCR sequences were observed very rarely, whereas some public TCRs were present in many individuals. In an earlier analysis of fewer than 750 of the donors, most TCR beta V segments were observed in productive rearrangements about 87% or about 30% of the time, broadly matching IMGT annotations. In a later genetic analysis, fewer N-insertions in productive TCRs were reported among donors in an Asian-associated ancestry cluster than the 666-donor mean. HLA typing was unavailable for some donors at each locus, so association tests used only the typed subset. When HLA alleles, especially DR and DQ, strongly co-occurred, attributing TCR associations to individual alleles was difficult. Because counts were too low, fewer than 20 rarely observed V segments, including chromosome 9 orphons, were excluded from the earlier analysis of roughly 580 of the donors. Most CMV-associated TCR beta chains appeared to be HLA-restricted in a later analysis, and the HLA associations seemed to be driven largely by CMV exposure. In a later analysis, HLA-associated TCR beta chains were found to be more clonally expanded and to have lower generation probabilities than equally common non-associated chains. CMV serostatus was the only immune exposure information available for the cohort. Correlated functional status among segregating V segments might reflect linkage disequilibrium, but an unknown experimental factor could not be ruled out. In this cohort, only TCR beta chains were sequenced, and detectable features were limited by the absence of alpha or paired-chain data. The classifier was reported to diagnose cytomegalovirus status with high specificity and sensitivity in both the original and validation cohorts. A further reported finding was that TCR beta sequences accurately predicted the HLA-A and HLA-B alleles for most subjects in the first cohort. A cluster of highly shared sequence variants was judged likely to represent a technical artifact of the sequencing pipeline. In the study, 150 to 200 TCR beta chains were listed as associated with cytomegalovirus. In a later analysis, TCR association rates were found to vary across HLA loci, with the most associated TCRs seen for DRB1 alleles and the fewest for HLA-C alleles. The 87-base-pair reads could not distinguish some IMGT-functional V segments, including TRBV6-2 and TRBV6-3, so those segments were excluded. In vitro tests confirmed that a few of the cytomegalovirus-associated TCR beta chains recognize cytomegalovirus antigens. An association between a missense DCLRE1C variant and V-gene and J-gene trimming of TCR beta chains was found in a later genetic analysis and replicated in an independent cohort.

Libraries were constructed by the immunoSEQ multiplex PCR assay. For the multiplex PCR, a mixture combining 60 forward primers for TCR Vbeta segments and 13 reverse primers for TCR Jbeta segments was used. The CDR3 region of rearranged TCR beta genes was amplified from genomic DNA by a multiplex PCR assay. On the Illumina HiSeq System, the amplified TCR beta libraries were sequenced as 87-base-pair reads. From the authors' description of their analysis: A later analysis tallied 75 million to 95 million unique TCR beta chains across the 550 to 850 repertoires, and around 10 million of those chains were shared by two or more donors. Raw reads were error-corrected and collapsed into unique sequences by a nearest-neighbor algorithm in which closely related sequences were merged to remove PCR and sequencing errors. V, D and J gene segments were assigned by aligning CDR3 sequences to IMGT reference sequences. For a sequence to be retained, a match of at least six nucleotides to both a V gene segment and a J gene segment was required. A rearrangement counted as productive if the CDR3 had no stop codons and remained in frame with V and J, and every other rearrangement counted as non-productive. CDR3 was defined by IMGT convention, running from the second conserved V-encoded cysteine to the conserved J-encoded phenylalanine. Sequences without an unambiguous match to a single V gene segment were excluded from the earlier analysis of about 640 of the donors. An earlier analysis of approximately 590 of the donors classified V segments as functional when productive rearrangements were above 56.7% and as segregating when the standard deviation between donors was above 5%. A statistical classification framework was developed to diagnose cytomegalovirus status using the catalog of TCR beta chain sequences. In a later analysis, TCR nucleotide sequences were compared against IMGT/GENE-DB human TR gene sequences so that V and J genes could be assigned. Using the TCRdist pipeline, a later analysis assigned CDR3 sequences along with most-parsimonious VDJ recombination scenarios. In a later analysis, each TCR beta chain was defined by its CDR3 amino acid sequence together with its V-gene family, and reads lacking a unique V-gene family were excluded. As a way to deal with suspected cross-contamination and a sequencing artifact, a later analysis dropped 640 or so nucleotide sequences that were highly shared and had low generation probability. In a later analysis, a clonal expansion index was calculated for each public chain from normalized within-repertoire ranks of inferred template counts. In a later analysis, generation probabilities were computed with a VDJ recombination model fitted to out-of-frame rearrangements, and the resulting probabilities were checked against IGoR. In a later analysis, TCR-TCR, TCR-HLA and TCR-CMV co-occurrence was scored with hypergeometric tests, and a repertoire-size bias correction was applied to TCR pairs. False discovery rates were estimated in a later analysis by permuting HLA or CMV assignments 20 times. In a later analysis, co-occurring TCRs were grouped using DBSCAN, with TCRdist sequence similarity added in when clustering inside HLA-allele-positive subsets. For co-occurrence clustering, repertoires with fewer than 30,000 or more than 120,000 public chains were excluded, along with four to six repertoires with anomalous nucleotide sharing. The immuneACCESS repertoire file appears here via TCRdb, limited to in-frame rearrangements. These files lack a portion of the clones; in checked studies, under half of the deficit traces to unresolved V genes, and the cause of the others is not known. V and J calls plus clone size are reproduced from that table; the DNA served to infer D and trimming. In all, the sample holds around 110,000 clones, and approximately 70% of those were seen once. The top ten clones comprise 1.5% to 1.7% of the sample.

In total, roughly 710 healthy bone marrow donors made up the cohort. All cohort members were sampled while nominally healthy, although unrecorded immune exposures were likely present. The donor was CMV seronegative and belonged to the group of approximately 320 seronegative cohort members. A peripheral blood sample was collected from each donor, and TCR beta sequencing was performed on peripheral blood mononuclear cells. Genomic DNA was extracted from the blood cell samples with the Qiagen DNeasy Blood Extraction Kit. Taken from cysteine to phenylalanine, the CDR3 has 15 residues. The entry retains the CDR3 DNA only, 45 bases that are in frame from base 1. From the germline V gene, CDR1 is SGHTS and CDR2 is YDEGEE. A distance of 17 bases separates the germline ends of V and J, which lose 4 bases and 3 bases respectively. Notes on this clone: The clone's antigen remains unknown. Base qualities are not at hand, and no much larger clone is one base apart.

The rearrangement combines TRBV5-8 with TRBJ2-7; TRBD2 is a weak D gene call, 5 bases matching. The TCR sequence derives from a man aged 18 to 30 in good health and CMV-seronegative. What was sequenced was PBMCs. Here is the DNA: TGTGCCAGCAGCCTACGGGCCGGGGAGATCTACGAGCAGTACTTC. This gives the protein CASSLRAGEIYEQYF.